Given below is one T cell receptor (beta chain) in context. Other nucleotide sequences from this sample produce the same CDR3. The data belong to a study of cytomegalovirus exposure and HLA in healthy donors. Study summary: Across some 400 genotyped donors, approximately 80% landed in the Caucasian-associated ancestry cluster.

The PCR ran on 60 Vbeta and 13 Jbeta primers. The protocol was immunoSEQ multiplex PCR, while the TCRdb copy is restricted to in-frame clones and leaves out a portion. The sample holds about 130,000 clones, 70% to 90% seen once. Those who donated were healthy bone marrow donors. Though nominally healthy at sampling, donors likely had unrecorded immune exposures. The CDR3 sequence is 14 residues long. J was trimmed by 4 bases and V by 4 bases; bases with no gene match: 3. CDR1 and CDR2 (germline): KGHSH, LQKENI. The source material was PBMCs. The V and J genes are TRBV18 and TRBJ1-5; the match to TRBD1 covers 8 bases. This TCR was recovered from a man aged 40-49 years in good health and CMV-seronegative. The CDR3 region is CASSLGQANQPQHF. CDR3 nucleotide sequence: TGTGCCAGCTCACTGGGACAGGCTAATCAGCCCCAGCATTTT.